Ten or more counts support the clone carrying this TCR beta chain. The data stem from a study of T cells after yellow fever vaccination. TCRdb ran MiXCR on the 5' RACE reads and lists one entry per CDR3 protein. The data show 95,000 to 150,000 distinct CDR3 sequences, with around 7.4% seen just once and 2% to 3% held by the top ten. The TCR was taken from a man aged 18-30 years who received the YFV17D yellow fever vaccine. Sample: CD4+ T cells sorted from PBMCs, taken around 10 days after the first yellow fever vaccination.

The CDR3 sequence is CASSVGAAGNTIYF. The CDR3, as DNA: TGTGCCAGCAGCGTAGGGGCTGCAGGAAACACCATATATTTT. The gene calls are TRBV9 and TRBJ1-3; D gene uncertain. This CDR3 has 14 amino acids. V dropped 0 bases and J dropped 4 bases, with 8 bases sitting between them. Germline assignment: CDR1 SGDLS and CDR2 YYNGEE.